The 20 T cell receptor beta chains presented below share a single source sample, sequenced in a study of response to subunit inactivated influenza vaccine. In TCRdb, the RT-PCR reads were re-called with MiXCR into one record per CDR3 protein. The sample lists around 600,000 distinct CDR3 sequences; approximately 10% were seen once. The sample was also linked to a second study, of T cells expressing NK-cell markers. That paper notes: Scientists made TCR beta cDNA using 5'RACE template switching with UMIs.

Sequenced material: PBMCs from blood, taken on the day of vaccination. These receptors all stem from a man in his fifties who received an inactivated influenza vaccine.

In this sample, this clonotype turned up a few times. The genes are TRBV7-2 and TRBJ1-6; D is unresolved. Trimming removed 5 bases at V and 7 bases at J, with 12 bases between. The length of the CDR3 is 14 residues. Germline lookup yields CDR1 SGHTA and CDR2 FQGNSA. The DNA for the CDR3 is TGTGCCAGCAGCCGCAACGGCCCCAATTCACCCCTCCACTTT. It encodes CASSRNGPNSPLHF.

The chain has TRBV28 and TRBJ2-5, with TRBD2 matching 7 bases. Germline V gene data show CDR1 as MDHEN and CDR2 as SYDVKM. Unmatched junction bases numbered 12, after V lost 5 bases and J lost 9 bases. The CDR3 consists of 14 residues. The CDR3 spells CASSTGFGREAQYF. The CDR3 DNA reads as TGTGCCAGCAGTACGGGGTTTGGGAGGGAGGCCCAGTACTTC.

V gene TRBV7-2 combines with J gene TRBJ2-3; D remains unclear. The CDR3 spans 16 residues. The germline V gene has CDR1 SGHTA and CDR2 FQGNSA. Trimming left V 5 bases short and J 0 bases short, with 15 bases between. The CDR3 here is CASSRKPFESTDTQYF. In DNA, the CDR3 is TGTGCCAGCAGCCGTAAGCCTTTCGAAAGCACAGATACGCAGTATTTT.

This clonotype was seen many times. The CDR3: CASSPGPGRSGANVLTF. The DNA of the CDR3 is TGTGCCAGCAGCCCAGGGCCGGGGCGCTCTGGGGCCAACGTCCTGACTTTC. The chain is built from TRBV7-2 and TRBJ2-6; D may correspond to TRBD1 or TRBD2 (5 bases each). Germline V gene data show CDR1 as SGHTA and CDR2 as FQGNSA. The ends were cut back, 5 bases at V and 0 bases at J, with 14 bases in the middle. The CDR3 consists of 17 residues.

This chain connects TRBV28 to TRBJ2-5; 14 nucleotides agree with TRBD2. The V segment lost 3 bases and the J segment 4 bases; nucleotides outside the gene matches: 19. Germline V CDR1 and CDR2: MDHEN, SYDVKM. This CDR3 comprises 21 residues. The CDR3 sequence: CASSFPATSGRALIISETQYF. The DNA for the CDR3 is TGTGCCAGCAGTTTCCCGGCGACTAGCGGGAGGGCCTTAATCATCTCAGAGACCCAGTACTTC.

The chain has TRBV6-5 and TRBJ2-3; D not certain. Trimming took 2 bases from V and 5 from J, leaving 17 bases between them. The length of the CDR3 is 16 residues. CDR1 MNHEY and CDR2 SVGAGI come from the germline V gene. The CDR3 nucleotides read TGTGCCAGCAGTTACCAATCACGCCTATTGGGAGATACGCAGTATTTT. This translates into CASSYQSRLLGDTQYF.

This clonotype was observed at least ten times. V gene TRBV12-3 or TRBV12-4 combines with J gene TRBJ2-1, with TRBD1 identical over 7 bases. The CDR3 spans 12 residues. J gave up 8 bases and V 6 bases, and 4 bases lay outside the gene matches. The CDR3, as DNA: TGTGCCAGCAGGTATACAGGGGATGAGCAGTTCTTC. Translated, it gives CASRYTGDEQFF.

The rearrangement uses TRBV29-1 and TRBJ2-3, with TRBD2 matching over 12 bases. Germline CDR1 is SQVTM and CDR2 is ANQGSEA. V was pared by 2 bases and J by 0 bases, with 0 bases of the junction left unmatched. The CDR3 totals 15 residues. The CDR3 loop is CSVETSGRSTDTQYF. Here the CDR3 DNA reads TGCAGCGTTGAAACTAGCGGGAGGAGCACAGATACGCAGTATTTT.

The table lists this clonotype with many counts. The rearrangement links TRBV7-9 to TRBJ2-1, with D possibly called TRBD1 or TRBD2 (5 bases each). V was shortened by 7 bases and J by 1 base, with 14 bases between the two germline ends. CDR1 is SEHNR and CDR2 is FQNEAQ in the germline V gene (reference sequence). The CDR3 has 15 residues. The CDR3 region is CASTPGTGSYNEQFF. DNA for the CDR3: TGTGCCAGCACCCCAGGGACGGGATCCTACAATGAGCAGTTCTTC.

The gene calls are TRBV6-2 or TRBV6-3 and TRBJ2-7, with TRBD2 identical over 7 bases. The CDR3 runs 15 residues. From germline, CDR1 is MNHEY and CDR2 SVGEGT. J was trimmed by 2 bases and V by 8 bases; bases with no gene match: 12. CDR3 nucleotide sequence: TGTGCCAGCGACGCCGGTTCGGGGGGAGCCTACGAGCAGTACTTC. It yields the protein CASDAGSGGAYEQYF.

This clonotype was recorded a few times. This chain joins TRBV7-6 and TRBJ1-3, with D hard to call. The CDR3 runs to 16 residues. V was clipped by 7 bases and J by 1 base, with 17 bases between them. The germline CDR1 and CDR2 sequences are SGHVS and FNYEAQ. For the CDR3, the DNA is TGTGCCAGCACCCGCAGGAGACGGAGGTCTGGAAACACCATATATTTT. It yields the protein CASTRRRRRSGNTIYF.

The chain is built from TRBV7-8 and TRBJ1-1; no definite D call. The germline gives CDR1 SGHVS, CDR2 FQNEAQ. The CDR3 loop spans 12 amino acids. V lost 3 bases and J lost 3, with 5 bases in between. The CDR3 DNA is TGTGCCAGCAGCTTTGGGTACACTGAAGCTTTCTTT. Its protein is CASSFGYTEAFF.

This clonotype was counted between two and nine times. This chain joins TRBV29-1 and TRBJ1-2; D remains ambiguous. Between the trimmed V and J ends, which lost 8 bases and 4 bases, there was a span of 17 bases. The CDR3 is 13 amino acids. The germline V gene has CDR1 SQVTM and CDR2 ANQGSEA. The CDR3 sequence is CSPSLFLIYGYTF. DNA of the CDR3: TGCAGCCCCTCCCTGTTCCTAATCTATGGCTACACCTTC. Full variable domain (rest looked up from reference TRBV29-1 and TRBJ1-2): SAVISQKPSRDICQRGTSLTIQCQVDSQVTMMFWYRQQPGQSLTLIATANQGSEATYESGFVIDKFPISRPNLTFSTLTVSNMSPEDSSIYLCSPSLFLIYGYTFGSGTRLTVV.

The rearrangement joins TRBV5-1 to TRBJ2-7; 9 bases align to TRBD1. The junction had 7 bases not matched to a gene; V was cut back by 4 bases and J by 5 bases. This CDR3 has 14 amino acids. Germline loops: CDR1 SGHRS, CDR2 YFSETQ. Here the CDR3 reads CASSPITGGHEQYF. The CDR3 nucleotides read TGCGCCAGCAGCCCGATCACAGGGGGCCACGAGCAGTACTTC.

This clonotype was observed a handful of times. CDR3 nucleotide sequence: TGTGCCAGCAGTTACGAACGTGTCGGGAGCTCCTACAATGAGCAGTTCTTC. As protein: CASSYERVGSSYNEQFF. This chain uses TRBV6-2 or TRBV6-3 with TRBJ2-1, with D possibly matching TRBD2 (6 bases). V lost 2 bases to trimming and J lost 0 bases, with 14 bases between them. Germline assignment: CDR1 MNHEY and CDR2 SVGEGT. CDR3 length: 17 residues.

This clonotype was observed a few times. This chain connects TRBV20-1 to TRBJ2-6; tentatively, D is TRBD1 (6 bases). This CDR3 contains 16 residues. Looked up from germline, CDR1 is DFQATT and CDR2 is SNEGSKA (reference sequence). The V end was cut by 6 bases, the J end by 0 bases, with 15 bases between. The CDR3 reads CSARDRRHSGANVLTF. CDR3 in DNA: TGCAGTGCACGAGACAGGCGACACTCTGGGGCCAACGTCCTGACTTTC.

This sequence joins TRBV4-2 and TRBJ2-7; TRBD1 matches 8 bases. This CDR3 has 16 residues. Germline values: CDR1 LGHNA, CDR2 YNFKEQ. Trimming removed 3 bases from V and 6 bases from J; junction bases left unmatched: 13. CDR3 sequence: CASSHDAGRGQSEQYF. CDR3 DNA sequence: TGTGCCAGCAGCCACGACGCGGGCAGGGGGCAAAGCGAGCAGTACTTC.

This clonotype was recorded a few times. The gene calls are TRBV6-5 and TRBJ2-1, with a tentative D call TRBD2 (6 bases). CDR1 and CDR2 from the germline V gene are MNHEY and SVGAGI. The length of the CDR3 is 15 residues. V shed 2 bases and J shed 3 bases, with 11 bases lying between them. For the CDR3, the DNA is TGTGCCAGCAGTTACCTCGTGGGGGGCTACAATGAGCAGTTCTTC. As protein: CASSYLVGGYNEQFF.

For the CDR3, the DNA is TGTGCCATCAGTGACCGGACAGGGAATGGCTACACCTTC. Translation gives CAISDRTGNGYTF. The rearrangement links TRBV10-3 to TRBJ1-2; 8 nucleotides agree with TRBD1. The CDR3 has 13 residues. V shed 3 bases and J 6 bases; nucleotides not matched to a gene: 3. Germline CDR1 reads ENHRY; CDR2 reads SYGVKD.

The chain links TRBV3-1 to TRBJ1-5, with D uncertain. The CDR3 consists of 15 residues. Germline V lookup: CDR1 LGHDT, CDR2 YNNKEL (reference sequence). V lost 1 base, J lost 0 bases, and 7 bases lay in between. The CDR3 sequence: CASSQGPNSNQPQHF. The CDR3 nucleotides read TGTGCCAGCAGCCAAGGTCCTAATAGCAATCAGCCCCAGCATTTT. The full variable domain, in which reference TRBV3-1 and TRBJ1-5 provide the parts outside the CDR3, is DTAVSQTPKYLVTQMGNDKSIKCEQNLGHDTMYWYKQDSKKFLKIMFSYNNKELIINETVPNRFSPKSPDKAHLNLHINSLELGDSAVYFCASSQGPNSNQPQHFGDGTRLSIL.